This T cell receptor beta chain was sequenced during a study of siplizumab effects on memory and regulatory T cells. Overall study results and limits: There appeared to be greater diversity in naive T cells than in memory cells, and naive T cells seemed major contributors to the alloresponse. For mappable alloreactive CD4+ clones, the mean Treg-derived fraction was around 66% with siplizumab and under 35% in controls. Sequences below about 10^-5 frequency were poorly captured. As a result, only a minor fraction of alloreactive clones mapped to unstimulated subsets.

Comments on this clone: Its target is not known.

Sequencing used immunoSEQ multiplex PCR; TCRdb keeps in-frame clones, though not all of them. Seen here are approximately 120,000 clones, 90% to 95% observed once, and the top ten hold roughly 0.75%. From germline, CDR1 is SGHNT and CDR2 YENEEA. This CDR3 region has 15 residues. V lost 0 bases to trimming and J lost 7 bases; unmatched junction nucleotides: 1. The source material was Tregs sorted from blood. The chain joins TRBV11-3 to TRBJ1-4, with 11 bases identical to TRBD1. This clonotype was obtained from a human donor in good health. This CDR3 is CASSLEGQGGEKLFF. CDR3 DNA sequence: TGTGCCAGCAGCTTAGAGGGACAGGGGGGTGAAAAACTGTTTTTT.